This T cell receptor (beta chain) was retrieved from a study of CD8 T cells in Susac syndrome. On the study more broadly: Patients with Susac syndrome were, at the time of blood collection, therapy-naive, maintained on corticosteroids, or maintained on intravenous immunoglobulin alone.

CD8+ and CD4+ T cells taken from blood had their TCR beta sequenced. Negative isolation was used for CD8+ and CD4+ T cells and FACS enrichment for TEMRA cells. CDR1 is SGDLS, CDR2 YYNGEE, per germline. V lost 4 bases to trimming and J lost 1 base, with 11 bases between them. The CDR3 has 15 residues. RNA, at about 0.45 to 1 ug, was reverse transcribed with random hexamers. Amplification of TCR beta CDR3 spanned 54 Vbeta and 13 Jbeta via immunoSEQ multiplex PCR. MiXCR, applied by TCRdb to the immunoSEQ multiplex PCR reads, yields one record per CDR3 protein. The sample includes a few hundred thousand distinct CDR3 sequences, about 94% seen only once; the top ten take around 0.15%.

The gene calls are TRBV9 and TRBJ1-4, with TRBD1 as a possible D gene (5 bases). The sequenced material came from CD4+ T cells from PBMCs. This TCR was sampled from a human donor with Susac syndrome. The CDR3 DNA follows: TGTGCCAGCAGCTTGAGACAGATAACTAATGAAAAACTGTTTTTT. Residues: CASSLRQITNEKLFF.